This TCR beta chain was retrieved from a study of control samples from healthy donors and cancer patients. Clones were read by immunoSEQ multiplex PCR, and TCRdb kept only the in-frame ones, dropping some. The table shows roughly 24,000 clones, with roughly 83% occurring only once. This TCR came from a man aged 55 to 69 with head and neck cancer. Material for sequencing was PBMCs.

CDR3 sequence: CASSVDIYQPQHF. CDR3 nucleotide sequence: TGTGCCAGCAGCGTAGACATTTATCAGCCCCAGCATTTT. The chain has TRBV9 and TRBJ1-5, with no clear D. The CDR3 extends over 13 amino acids. The V gene's germline CDR1 is SGDLS and CDR2 YYNGEE. Trimming removed 0 bases from V and 5 bases from J, with 6 bases in between.